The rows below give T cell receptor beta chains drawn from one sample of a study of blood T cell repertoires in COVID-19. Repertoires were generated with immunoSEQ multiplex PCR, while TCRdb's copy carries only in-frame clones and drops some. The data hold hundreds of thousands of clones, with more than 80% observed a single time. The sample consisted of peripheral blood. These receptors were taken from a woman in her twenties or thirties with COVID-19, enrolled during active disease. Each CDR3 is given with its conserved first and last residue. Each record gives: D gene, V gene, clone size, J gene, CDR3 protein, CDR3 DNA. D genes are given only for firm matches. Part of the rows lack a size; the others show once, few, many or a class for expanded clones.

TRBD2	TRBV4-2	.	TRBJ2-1	CASSQELAGSYNEQFF	TGTGCCAGCAGCCAAGAGCTAGCGGGCTCCTACAATGAGCAGTTCTTC
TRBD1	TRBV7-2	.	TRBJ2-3	CASSSITGQTDTQYF	TGTGCCAGCAGTTCCATAACGGGACAGACAGATACGCAGTATTTT
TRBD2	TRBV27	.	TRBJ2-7	CASRWGGTYEQYF	TGTGCCAGCAGGTGGGGGGGTACTTACGAGCAGTACTTC
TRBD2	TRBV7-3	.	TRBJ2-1	CASSPTSGGIYNEQFF	TGTGCCAGCAGCCCCACTAGCGGGGGAATCTACAATGAGCAGTTCTTC
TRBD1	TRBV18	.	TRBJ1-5	CASSPSFEQGKGISNQPQHF	TGTGCCAGCTCACCAAGTTTCGAACAGGGGAAGGGTATTAGCAATCAGCCCCAGCATTTT
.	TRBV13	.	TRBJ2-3	CASTKLGATLLTDTQYF	TGTGCCAGTACTAAACTGGGGGCTACCCTGCTCACAGATACGCAGTATTTT
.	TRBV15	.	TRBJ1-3	CATSRDLEVAGNTIYF	TGTGCCACCAGCAGAGATCTGGAGGTAGCTGGAAACACCATATATTTT
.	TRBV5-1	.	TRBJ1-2	CASSPGEANYGYTF	TGCGCCAGCAGCCCAGGGGAAGCTAACTATGGCTACACCTTC
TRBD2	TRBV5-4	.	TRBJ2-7	CASSSSLGGGVNEQYF	TGTGCCAGCAGCTCATCGCTGGGGGGGGGAGTGAACGAGCAGTACTTC
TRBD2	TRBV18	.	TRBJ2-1	CASSRVSLAGVAAWTNEQFF	TGTGCCAGCTCACGAGTATCTCTAGCGGGAGTTGCTGCTTGGACCAATGAGCAGTTCTTC
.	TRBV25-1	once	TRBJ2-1	CAVASSGDSYNEQFF	TGTGCCGTCGCGTCCTCAGGTGACTCCTACAATGAGCAGTTCTTC
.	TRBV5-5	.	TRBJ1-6	CASTTMQGILDNSPLHF	TGTGCCAGCACAACCATGCAGGGGATCCTAGATAATTCACCCCTCCACTTT
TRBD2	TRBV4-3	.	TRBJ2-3	CASSQDGGSGGAPDTQYF	TGCGCCAGCAGCCAAGATGGGGGTAGCGGGGGGGCCCCAGATACGCAGTATTTT
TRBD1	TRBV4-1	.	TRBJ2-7	CASSQVGQIYEQYF	TGCGCCAGCAGCCAAGTGGGACAGATCTACGAGCAGTACTTC
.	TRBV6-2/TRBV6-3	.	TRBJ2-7	CASSSGQYYEQYF	TGTGCCAGCAGTTCCGGACAATACTACGAGCAGTACTTC
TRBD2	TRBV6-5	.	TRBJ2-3	CASRRDYTDTQYF	TGTGCCAGCCGGAGGGACTACACAGATACGCAGTATTTT
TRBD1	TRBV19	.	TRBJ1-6	CASSMGTGTRTPLHF	TGTGCCAGTAGTATGGGGACAGGGACGAGGACACCCCTCCACTTT
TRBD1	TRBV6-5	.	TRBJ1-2	CASSYRGTGPNYGYTF	TGTGCCAGCAGTTACCGCGGGACAGGCCCTAACTATGGCTACACCTTC
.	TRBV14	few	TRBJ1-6	CASSQDPGRSFSYNSPLHF	TGTGCCAGCAGCCAAGATCCCGGCAGGTCTTTCTCCTATAATTCACCCCTCCACTTT
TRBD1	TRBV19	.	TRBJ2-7	CASSKVGQGAKFYEQYF	TGTGCCAGTAGTAAGGTCGGGCAGGGGGCTAAATTCTACGAGCAGTACTTC
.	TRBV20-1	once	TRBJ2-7	CSASLSTEQYF	TGCAGTGCTAGCCTCTCTACGGAGCAGTACTTC
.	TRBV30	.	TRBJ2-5	CAWSGGPQETQYF	TGTGCCTGGAGCGGGGGGCCGCAAGAGACCCAGTACTTC
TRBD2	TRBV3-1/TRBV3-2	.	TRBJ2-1	CASSQDSRLGLAGGGNEQFF	TGTGCCAGCAGCCAAGACTCAAGGTTGGGACTAGCGGGAGGCGGAAATGAGCAGTTCTTC
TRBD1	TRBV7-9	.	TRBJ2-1	CASSLAKKQGWLNNEQFF	TGTGCCAGCAGCTTAGCGAAGAAACAGGGGTGGCTTAACAATGAGCAGTTCTTC
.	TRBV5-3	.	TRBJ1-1	CARSAVGNTEAFF	TGTGCCAGAAGCGCGGTCGGGAACACTGAAGCTTTCTTT
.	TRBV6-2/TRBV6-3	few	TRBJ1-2	CASSPTGTHANYGYTF	TGTGCCAGCAGTCCCACCGGGACACACGCAAACTATGGCTACACCTTC